This T cell receptor beta chain was captured by sequencing in a study of cytomegalovirus exposure and HLA in healthy donors. The study's findings and limits: A previous analysis found most TCR beta V segments productive roughly 87% or roughly 30% of the time. Researchers catalogued under 200 TCR beta chains as cytomegalovirus-associated. Reportedly, a later analysis found an Asian-associated ancestry cluster had fewer N-insertions than the roughly 700-donor mean.

It was healthy bone marrow donors who served as donors. Concerning this clone itself: Antigen: not known.

13 Jbeta primers and 60 Vbeta primers were used for the PCR. Repertoires were generated with immunoSEQ multiplex PCR, while TCRdb's copy carries only in-frame clones and drops some. The repertoire holds 85,000 to 95,000 clones, with 60% to 85% as singletons. The CDR3 contains 16 residues. The V end was cut by 5 bases, the J end by 0 bases, with 15 bases between. The germline gives CDR1 SGHVS, CDR2 FNYEAQ. V is TRBV7-6 and J is TRBJ2-3, with D perhaps TRBD1 (6 bases). The TCR comes from a young man in good health and CMV-seropositive. The sample was PBMCs. CDR3 nucleotides: TGTGCCAGCAGCCCTTGGACAGCCGCTAGCACAGATACGCAGTATTTT. Translated, it gives CASSPWTAASTDTQYF.